The 6 T cell receptor beta chains below all came from one sample that was sequenced in a study of neurological immune-mediated disorders. TCRdb re-analysed the 5' RACE reads in MiXCR, keeping a single row per CDR3 protein. The sample holds 27,000 or so distinct CDR3 sequences, around 20% seen once. The source material was PBMCs. All receptors come from a woman aged 55-69 years in good health.

This clonotype appeared many times. V gene TRBV9 combines with J gene TRBJ2-1; no reliable D call. V was cut by 0 bases and J by 0 bases, with 22 bases left in between. From germline, CDR1 is SGDLS and CDR2 YYNGEE. This CDR3 contains 20 residues. The CDR3 region is CASSVVGKTTFLSSYNEQFF. Here the CDR3 DNA reads TGTGCCAGCAGCGTAGTGGGGAAAACCACGTTTCTAAGCTCCTACAATGAGCAGTTCTTC.

This clonotype appeared many times. The rearrangement uses TRBV12-3 or TRBV12-4 and TRBJ2-7; 11 bases align to TRBD2. V dropped 5 bases and J dropped 2; count of bases not matched to a gene: 2. This CDR3 region has 14 residues. The chain's CDR3 is CASSPSGGPYEQYF. The CDR3, as DNA: TGTGCCAGCAGTCCTAGCGGGGGGCCCTACGAGCAGTACTTC.

This chain connects TRBV7-2 to TRBJ2-1; 13 positions agree with TRBD2. J lost 7 bases, V lost 5 bases, and 11 bases had no gene match. The CDR3 is 17 amino acids. Germline V gene sequence: CDR1 SGHTA, CDR2 FQGNSA. This CDR3 reads CASSPWTSGRGGNEQFF. The CDR3 nucleotides are TGTGCCAGCAGCCCATGGACTAGCGGGAGAGGAGGGAATGAGCAGTTCTTC.

Many counts were recorded for this clonotype. The DNA for the CDR3 is TGTGCCAGCAGCCAAGGACCGTACGAGCAGTACTTC. Amino acids: CASSQGPYEQYF. The J gene is TRBJ2-7, the V gene TRBV3-1; no reliable D call. CDR1 LGHDT and CDR2 YNNKEL come from the germline V gene (reference sequence). With 1 base removed from V and 4 bases from J, the gap between germline ends came to 5 bases. This CDR3 is 12 amino acids long.

This clonotype appeared once. The junction departs from the called germline gene at one end, perhaps through a read error. The chain couples TRBV2 to TRBJ2-3; 12 bases align to TRBD2. Germline CDR1 SNHLY, CDR2 FYNNEI. The CDR3 totals 15 residues. The CDR3 reads CASRGTSGLLDKQYF. In DNA, the CDR3 is TGTGCCAGCAGGGGGACTAGCGGGCTTTTAGATAAGCAGTATTTT.

The rearrangement joins TRBV20-1 to TRBJ2-5, with TRBD2 matching over 7 bases. This CDR3 comprises 13 residues. Germline values: CDR1 DFQATT, CDR2 SNEGSKA (reference sequence). The ends lost 4 bases at V and 5 bases at J; junction bases unmatched: 7. The CDR3 loop reads CSANGRERETQYF. DNA of the CDR3: TGCAGTGCTAATGGGCGGGAGCGGGAGACCCAGTACTTC.